This is a list of T cell receptor beta chains from one sample in a study of T cells after yellow fever vaccination. One entry per CDR3 protein, called by TCRdb with MiXCR from the 5' RACE reads. The table records 450,000 to 600,000 distinct CDR3 sequences, approximately 13% of them present only once. This sample comprised PBMCs, obtained on the day of the yellow fever booster vaccination. These receptors all stem from a man aged 25 to 40 who received the YFV17D yellow fever vaccine. The CDR3 runs from the conserved cysteine through the conserved F or W. The D gene is left open where the match is weak. Clone size is stated in some rows and not others, as once, few, many or a class when expanded.

CDR3 protein | CDR3 DNA | V gene | D gene | J gene | clone size
CASSVGSAYNEQFF | TGTGCCAGCAGCGTAGGGAGTGCCTACAATGAGCAGTTCTTC | TRBV9 | NA | TRBJ2-1 | NA
CASRGGAGADTQYF | TGTGCCAGCAGGGGGGGGGCGGGAGCTGATACGCAGTATTTT | TRBV7-8 | NA | TRBJ2-3 | few
CSATPGGEKLFF | TGCAGTGCTACACCAGGGGGAGAAAAACTGTTTTTT | TRBV20-1 | TRBD1 | TRBJ1-4 | few
CSVMGKAGELFF | TGCAGCGTTATGGGGAAAGCCGGGGAGCTGTTTTTT | TRBV29-1 | NA | TRBJ2-2 | NA
CASSSPEVRQETQYF | TGTGCCAGCAGTTCTCCCGAGGTCAGGCAAGAGACCCAGTACTTC | TRBV12-3/TRBV12-4 | NA | TRBJ2-5 | few
CSARQSTSSTDTQYF | TGCAGTGCTAGGCAGTCCACATCTAGCACAGATACGCAGTATTTT | TRBV20-1 | NA | TRBJ2-3 | NA
CASSLVGVDAGNTIYF | TGCGCCAGCAGCTTGGTCGGCGTAGATGCTGGAAACACCATATATTTT | TRBV5-1 | NA | TRBJ1-3 | few
CASSYSTGDTQYF | TGTGCCAGCAGTTACTCGACCGGAGATACGCAGTATTTT | TRBV6-5 | NA | TRBJ2-3 | few
CASSVEASGSGETQYF | TGTGCCAGCAGCGTAGAGGCTAGCGGGAGCGGAGAGACCCAGTACTTC | TRBV9 | TRBD2 | TRBJ2-5 | NA
CASSPEGGYTF | TGTGCCAGCAGCCCCGAGGGGGGCTACACCTTC | TRBV7-2 | NA | TRBJ1-2 | few
CASTPGLSSSYNSPLHF | TGTGCCAGCACCCCAGGACTTTCGAGCTCCTATAATTCACCCCTCCACTTT | TRBV27 | NA | TRBJ1-6 | few
CASSFGDYNSPLHF | TGTGCCAGCAGCTTTGGGGACTATAATTCACCCCTCCACTTT | TRBV7-9 | NA | TRBJ1-6 | few
CASTVGVGRRGSYEQYF | TGTGCCAGCACCGTGGGGGTGGGCAGGCGTGGCTCCTACGAGCAGTACTTC | TRBV2 | NA | TRBJ2-7 | few
CASSPLGGSGEQYF | TGTGCCAGCAGCCCCCTCGGGGGATCTGGCGAGCAGTACTTC | TRBV7-9 | NA | TRBJ2-7 | few
CASSLSTPGLAGAYEQYF | TGTGCCAGCAGTTTATCCACACCAGGACTAGCGGGAGCCTACGAGCAGTACTTC | TRBV27 | TRBD2 | TRBJ2-7 | few
CASSLFAGSTYEQYF | TGTGCCAGCAGCTTATTCGCAGGGTCGACCTACGAGCAGTACTTC | TRBV7-2 | NA | TRBJ2-7 | NA
CASSQRQTGAKNIQYF | TGTGCCAGCAGCCAGAGGCAGACTGGAGCCAAAAACATTCAGTACTTC | TRBV14 | NA | TRBJ2-4 | NA
CASSSPGVNNEQFF | TGTGCCAGCAGCTCCCCCGGGGTCAACAATGAGCAGTTCTTC | TRBV6-1 | NA | TRBJ2-1 | few
CASSARLATNEKLFF | TGTGCCAGCAGCGCAAGGCTGGCAACTAATGAAAAACTGTTTTTT | TRBV27 | NA | TRBJ1-4 | NA
CASSLGDLDIQYF | TGTGCCAGCAGTTTGGGGGACTTAGACATTCAGTACTTC | TRBV12-3/TRBV12-4 | NA | TRBJ2-4 | NA
CASSLRDTDTQYF | TGTGCCAGCAGCTTAAGAGACACAGATACGCAGTATTTT | TRBV7-2 | NA | TRBJ2-3 | NA
CASSSNTGELFF | TGTGCCAGCAGCTCGAACACCGGGGAGCTGTTTTTT | TRBV5-1 | NA | TRBJ2-2 | many
CASTKGLAGPQETQYF | TGCGCCAGCACAAAAGGGCTAGCGGGACCCCAAGAGACCCAGTACTTC | TRBV5-1 | TRBD2 | TRBJ2-5 | few
CSVESGTDTQYF | TGCAGCGTTGAATCTGGCACAGATACGCAGTATTTT | TRBV29-1 | NA | TRBJ2-3 | many